What follows is one TCR beta chain and its context. The antigen it binds to is not known. No per-base quality is available; no much larger clone lies one base away. The immunoSEQ Assay, a bias-controlled multiplex PCR, was used to amplify TCRbeta CDR3 regions from genomic DNA. Processing in the source paper ran as follows. Within the assay, amplification of reference gene primers was used to estimate how many nucleated cells each sample contained. To quantify the absolute abundance of each unique TCRbeta CDR3 rearrangement, sequence reads were collapsed and filtered. For each sample, productive Simpson clonality was calculated as the square root of Simpson's diversity index over productive rearrangements. Drawn from immuneACCESS, this table holds only the in-frame rearrangements with V and J called that TCRdb kept. Clones are partly lost; checked studies trace under half to an unresolved V gene and leave the rest unexplained. From that table come the V and J calls and clone size; the DNA was used to work out D and trimming. Across this sample there are over 250,000 clones, with 83% seen only once. Over 9% of the sample goes to the ten largest clones.

The data belong to a study of blood T cell repertoires in COVID-19 (dated by TCRdb to about 2020). Broadly, across the study: The collaborator samples originated in the United States, Italy and Spain and spanned the acute and convalescent phases of COVID-19. Deeply sampled blood TCRbeta repertoires from subjects exposed to, actively infected with, or recovered from COVID-19 were included in the dataset. The repertoires were made available in a free public database intended to serve as a resource for research on the immune response to SARS-CoV-2. The samples were drawn from the first 160 participants of the ongoing ImmuneRACE study and from some 1,300 subjects provided by 6 global collaborators. Where available, HLA class I and class II types were taken from metadata supplied by the sample provider and were not determined by assay-based typing. Sample metadata almost always included a de-identified subject ID, COVID-19 status, age in years and sex. The prospective study material was composed of cDNA or gDNA derived from T cells, B-cell-depleted T cells, or PBMCs. Overall study outcomes, separate from this receptor: How much clinical and demographic metadata was included differed by source and by participant, and the metadata was provided uncurated.

CDR1 MNHEY and CDR2 SMNVEV were looked up in the germline V gene (reference sequence). V sheds 5 bases and J sheds 0 bases, leaving 14 bases between their ends. The CDR3, cysteine through phenylalanine, is 16 amino acids long. Only CDR3 DNA is held: 48 bases, read in frame from base 1. A second Seattle source provided samples from volunteer blood donors who had recovered from COVID-19. The collaborating institutions used their own protocols to collect whole blood in K2EDTA tubes. For TCRbeta analysis, collaborators shipped samples as frozen whole blood, isolated PBMCs, or DNA extracted from either of those sample types.

Material: peripheral blood. The receptor was isolated from a woman aged 45-65 years who had recovered from COVID-19. This chain is built from TRBV27 and TRBJ1-3; TRBD1 might be the D gene, on 6 matching bases. The nucleotide sequence reads as follows: TGTGCCAGCAGTCCACGGGACATTCGCTCTGGAAACACCATATATTTT. Its translation is CASSPRDIRSGNTIYF.